This TCR beta chain derives from a study of T cell responses to AZD1222 COVID-19 vaccine. Germline-derived CDR1 and CDR2 are SGHRS and YFSETQ. With 6 bases clipped from V and 1 base from J, the junction kept 9 bases outside the gene matches. The CDR3 sequence is 16 residues long. Study-wide findings and caveats: White British donors predominated, females outnumbered males, and clonal diversity was possibly underestimated.

Concerning this clone itself: The antigen remains unidentified.

Libraries were prepared by immunoSEQ multiplex PCR; TCRdb keeps only in-frame clonotypes and omits some of them. Here the sample spans 150,000 to 170,000 clones, roughly nine tenths being singletons. Sample: peripheral blood, taken on day 0 of AZD1222 vaccination. This clonotype originated in an adult in good health. The V and J genes are TRBV5-1 and TRBJ2-5; 10 nucleotides line up with TRBD2. The CDR3 region is CASKSLVAGGQETQYF. In DNA, the CDR3 is TGCGCCAGCAAAAGTTTGGTAGCGGGAGGCCAAGAGACCCAGTACTTC. Full variable domain (rest looked up from reference TRBV5-1 and TRBJ2-5): KAGVTQTPRYLIKTRGQQVTLSCSPISGHRSVSWYQQTPGQGLQFLFEYFSETQRNKGNFPGRFSGRQFSNSRSEMNVSTLELGDSALYLCASKSLVAGGQETQYFGPGTRLLVL.